This entry lists 5 T cell receptor beta chains sequenced from one sample in a study of tumor-infiltrating lymphocytes in primary liver carcinoma. TCR beta cDNA was made from 450 to 550 ng total RNA with a constant-region primer. A slightly modified ARM-PCR protocol with three nested multiplex PCR rounds produced these TCR beta libraries. It was with TRBV1-TRBV30 forward primers and a C-beta reverse primer that the first two PCR rounds were run, at about 10 cycles each. MiXCR, run by TCRdb on the multiplex PCR reads, gives a single entry per CDR3 protein. The profile shows about 330,000 distinct CDR3 sequences, approximately 64% of them singletons. Unsorted whole blood served as the source of blood RNA, and germline DNA was extracted as well. Sequenced material: peripheral blood. The receptors shown here come from a man aged 40-50 years with primary liver carcinoma and hepatitis B virus infection.

Only a few counts were recorded for this clonotype. The chain is built from TRBV28 and TRBJ2-7; the match to TRBD1 covers 8 bases. The length of the CDR3 is 16 residues. Trimming cost V 7 bases and J 3 bases; bases outside gene matches: 14. The germline V gene encodes CDR1 MDHEN and CDR2 SYDVKM. Written as DNA, the CDR3 is TGTGCCAGCAAACCAGGGGGGAGACAGGGGCGCTACGAGCAGTACTTC. It codes for CASKPGGRQGRYEQYF.

Notes on this clonotype: One base away lies a much larger clone, so this may be a sequencing read error. The genes are TRBV12-5 and TRBJ2-2; weak D call: TRBD1 (5 bases). The germline V gene has CDR1 LGHNT and CDR2 FRNRAP. Between the trimmed V and J ends, which lost 0 bases and 2 bases, there was a span of 10 bases. The CDR3 has 16 residues. The DNA of the CDR3 is TGTGCTAGTGGTTTGGTCCTGGACAATAACACCGGGGAGCTGTTTTTT. This encodes CASGLVLDNNTGELFF.

As regards this clonotype: This sequence may be a read error, since a much larger clone differs from it by one base. V is TRBV5-1 and J is TRBJ1-6, with TRBD1 matching 10 bases. From germline, CDR1 is SGHRS and CDR2 YFSETQ. CDR3 length: 15 amino acids. DNA for the CDR3: TGCGCCAGCAGCTTGGAGGGACAGGGGTCCTCACCCCTCAACTTT. Translation gives CASSLEGQGSSPLNF.

A single count supports this clonotype. This chain joins TRBV10-3 and TRBJ2-1; maybe TRBD1 (5 bases). Trimming removed 5 bases from V and 5 bases from J, with 22 bases in between. The CDR3 has 17 amino acids. Germline assignment: CDR1 ENHRY and CDR2 SYGVKD. For the CDR3, the DNA is TGTGCCATCAGTTCGTCGTGTAGCCTGTCCAGGGACAATGAGCAGTTCTTC. It translates to CAISSSCSLSRDNEQFF.

With regard to this clonotype: One junction end does not reproduce the germline sequence, and a read error may be involved. The chain joins TRBV6-1 to TRBJ2-5; D might be TRBD1 (6 bases). Germline lookup yields CDR1 MNHNS and CDR2 SASEGT. This CDR3 contains 14 residues. Here the CDR3 DNA reads TGTGCCATCAGTCGACAGGTCATTCAAGAGACCCAGTACTTC. The encoded protein is CAISRQVIQETQYF.